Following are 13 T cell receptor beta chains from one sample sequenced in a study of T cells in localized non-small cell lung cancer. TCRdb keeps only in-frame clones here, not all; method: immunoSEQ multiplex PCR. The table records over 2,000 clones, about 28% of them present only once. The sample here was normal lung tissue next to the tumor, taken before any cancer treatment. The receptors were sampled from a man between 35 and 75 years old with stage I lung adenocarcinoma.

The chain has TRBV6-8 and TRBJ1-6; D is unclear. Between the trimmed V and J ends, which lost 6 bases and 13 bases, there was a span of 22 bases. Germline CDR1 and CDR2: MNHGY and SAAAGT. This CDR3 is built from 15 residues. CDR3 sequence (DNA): TGTGCCAGCAGCATAGGAGGGAGCCCATCGGGGCCCCTCCACTTT. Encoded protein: CASSIGGSPSGPLHF.

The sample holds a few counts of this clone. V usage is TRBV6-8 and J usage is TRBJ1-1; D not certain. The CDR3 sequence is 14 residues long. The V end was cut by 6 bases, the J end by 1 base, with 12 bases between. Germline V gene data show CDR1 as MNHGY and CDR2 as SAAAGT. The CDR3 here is CASREDPRNTEAFF. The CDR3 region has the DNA TGTGCCAGCAGAGAGGACCCGCGGAACACTGAAGCTTTCTTT.

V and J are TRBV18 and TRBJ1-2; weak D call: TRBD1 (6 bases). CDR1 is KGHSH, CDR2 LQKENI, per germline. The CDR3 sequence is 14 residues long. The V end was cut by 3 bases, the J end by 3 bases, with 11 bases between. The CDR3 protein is CASSPTGNYYGYTF. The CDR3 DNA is TGTGCCAGCTCACCTACAGGGAATTACTATGGCTACACCTTC.

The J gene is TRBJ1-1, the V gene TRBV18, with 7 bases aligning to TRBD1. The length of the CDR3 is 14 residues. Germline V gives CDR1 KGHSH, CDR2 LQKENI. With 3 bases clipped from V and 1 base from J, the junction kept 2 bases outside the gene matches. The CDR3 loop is CASSPGQRNTEAFF. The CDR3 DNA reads TGTGCCAGCTCACCGGGACAGCGGAACACTGAAGCTTTCTTT.

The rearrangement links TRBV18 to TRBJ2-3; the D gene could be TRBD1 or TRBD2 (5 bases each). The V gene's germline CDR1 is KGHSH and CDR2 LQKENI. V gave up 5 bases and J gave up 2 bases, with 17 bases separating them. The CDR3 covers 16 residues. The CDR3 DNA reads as TGTGCCAGCTCATCCCCACTACGAGGGGACACAGATACGCAGTATTTT. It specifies CASSSPLRGDTDTQYF.

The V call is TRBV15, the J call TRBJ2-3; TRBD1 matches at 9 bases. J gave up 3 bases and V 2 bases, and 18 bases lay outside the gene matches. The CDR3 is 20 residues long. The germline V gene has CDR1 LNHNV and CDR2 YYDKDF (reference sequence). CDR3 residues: CATSRPYLAGTGMRTDTQYF. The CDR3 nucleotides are TGTGCCACCAGCAGACCGTATCTTGCCGGGACAGGGATGAGGACAGATACGCAGTATTTT.

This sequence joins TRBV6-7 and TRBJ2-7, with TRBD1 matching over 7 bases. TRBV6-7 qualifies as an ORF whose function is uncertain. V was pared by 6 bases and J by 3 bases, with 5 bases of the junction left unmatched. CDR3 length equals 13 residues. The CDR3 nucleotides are TGTGCCAGCAGGACGGGACAGTTCTACGAGCAGTACTTC. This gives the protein CASRTGQFYEQYF.

As DNA, the CDR3 is TGTGCTAGTGGTTGGGTAGGACTAGCGGGGGCCCGGGGCACCGGGGAGCTGTTTTTT. Protein: CASGWVGLAGARGTGELFF. This chain links TRBV12-5 with TRBJ2-2, with TRBD2 identical over 13 bases. Per germline, CDR1 LGHNT and CDR2 FRNRAP. Unmatched junction bases numbered 12, after V lost 4 bases and J lost 4 bases. The CDR3 spans 19 residues.

For the CDR3, the DNA is TGTGCCAGCAGTTTAGAGGGCGCTGGGGCCAACGTCCTGACTTTC. As protein: CASSLEGAGANVLTF. The rearrangement uses TRBV6-8 and TRBJ2-6; tentatively, D is TRBD2 (5 bases). Germline-derived CDR1 and CDR2 are MNHGY and SAAAGT. V was trimmed by 4 bases and J by 2 bases, leaving 9 bases between them. The CDR3 sequence is 15 residues long.

The CDR3 DNA reads as TGCGCCAGCAGCCAAGAAGGACAGCTTTCCTACGAGCAGTACTTC. Translation gives CASSQEGQLSYEQYF. This chain connects TRBV1 to TRBJ2-7; the table's D call of TRBD1 was not tested on the DNA. TRBV1 is listed as a pseudogene. The CDR3 runs to 15 residues.

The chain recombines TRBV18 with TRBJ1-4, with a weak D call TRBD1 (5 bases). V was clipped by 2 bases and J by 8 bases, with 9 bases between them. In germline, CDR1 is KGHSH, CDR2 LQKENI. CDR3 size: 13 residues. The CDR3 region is CASSPGWGEKLFF. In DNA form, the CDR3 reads TGTGCCAGCTCACCAGGCTGGGGGGAAAAACTGTTTTTT.

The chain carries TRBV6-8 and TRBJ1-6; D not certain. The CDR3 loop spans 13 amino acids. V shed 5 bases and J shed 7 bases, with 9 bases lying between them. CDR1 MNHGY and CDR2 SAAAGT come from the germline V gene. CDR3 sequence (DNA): TGTGCCAGCAGTGCCACTCCAAATTCACCCCTCCACTTT. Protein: CASSATPNSPLHF.

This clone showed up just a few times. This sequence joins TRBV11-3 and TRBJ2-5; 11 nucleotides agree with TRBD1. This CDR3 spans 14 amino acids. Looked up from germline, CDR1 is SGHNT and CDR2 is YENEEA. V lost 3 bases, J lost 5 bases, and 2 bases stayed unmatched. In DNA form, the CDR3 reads TGTGCCAGCAGCTTGGACAGGGGGCAGGAGACCCAGTACTTC. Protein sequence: CASSLDRGQETQYF.